The clone carrying this T cell receptor beta chain was recorded at least ten times. Its antigen is not known. Trimming pared 4 bases from V and 2 bases from J, leaving 13 bases between. Germline V CDR1 and CDR2: SGHRS, YFSETQ. This CDR3 has 16 amino acids. This record belongs to a study of CD8 T cells in ankylosing spondylitis. Study results and caveats: Clones that were linked to disease were CD8+ and were relatively rare in peripheral blood.

Using its own MiXCR run on the 5' RACE reads, TCRdb lists one record per CDR3 protein. The data hold 210,000 or so distinct CDR3 sequences, with approximately 24% observed a single time. V usage is TRBV5-1 and J usage is TRBJ2-6; tentatively, D is TRBD1 (5 bases). The specimen was blood, either unsorted or a sorted T cell fraction (not recorded which). This TCR was sampled from a male donor with ankylosing spondylitis or in good health (not recorded which). The CDR3 DNA reads as TGCGCCAGCAGCACCGACAGACTGGCTGGGGCCAACGTCCTGACTTTC. Protein product: CASSTDRLAGANVLTF.